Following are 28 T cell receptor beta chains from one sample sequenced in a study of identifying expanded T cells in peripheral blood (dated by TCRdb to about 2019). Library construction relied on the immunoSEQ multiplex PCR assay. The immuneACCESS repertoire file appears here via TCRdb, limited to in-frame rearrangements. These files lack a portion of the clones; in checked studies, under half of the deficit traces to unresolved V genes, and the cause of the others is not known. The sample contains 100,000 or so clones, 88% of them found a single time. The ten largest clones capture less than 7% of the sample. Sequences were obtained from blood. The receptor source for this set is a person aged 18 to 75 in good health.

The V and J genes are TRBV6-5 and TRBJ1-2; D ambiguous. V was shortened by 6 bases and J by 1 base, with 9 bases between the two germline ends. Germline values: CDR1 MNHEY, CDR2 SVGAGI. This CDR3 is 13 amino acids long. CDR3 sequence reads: CASRGHRNYGYTF. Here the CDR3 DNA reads TGTGCCAGCAGGGGCCATCGTAACTATGGCTACACCTTC.

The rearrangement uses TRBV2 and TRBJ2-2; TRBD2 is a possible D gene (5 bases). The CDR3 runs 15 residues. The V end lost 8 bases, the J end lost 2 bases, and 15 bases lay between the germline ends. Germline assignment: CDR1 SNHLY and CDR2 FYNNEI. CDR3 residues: CASEGPKLNTGELFF. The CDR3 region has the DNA TGTGCCAGCGAGGGCCCGAAGCTTAACACCGGGGAGCTGTTTTTT.

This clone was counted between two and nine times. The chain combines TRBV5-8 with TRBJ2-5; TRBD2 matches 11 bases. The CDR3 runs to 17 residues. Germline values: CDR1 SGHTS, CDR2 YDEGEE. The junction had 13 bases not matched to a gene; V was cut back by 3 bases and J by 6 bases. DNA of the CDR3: TGTGCCAGCAGCTCCACTAGCGGGAGAGGCGGTGAAAAGACCCAGTACTTC. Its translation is CASSSTSGRGGEKTQYF.

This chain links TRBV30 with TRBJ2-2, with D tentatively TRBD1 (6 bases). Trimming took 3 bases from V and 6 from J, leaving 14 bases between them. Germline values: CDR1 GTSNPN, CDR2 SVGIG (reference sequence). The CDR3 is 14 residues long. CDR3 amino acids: CAWRRKQGAGELFF. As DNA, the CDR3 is TGTGCCTGGAGACGGAAACAGGGAGCCGGGGAGCTGTTTTTT. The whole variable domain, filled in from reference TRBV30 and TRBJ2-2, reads SQTIHQWPATLVQPVGSPLSLECTVEGTSNPNLYWYRQAAGRGLQLLFYSVGIGQISSEVPQNLSASRPQDRQFILSSKKLLLSDSGFYLCAWRRKQGAGELFFGEGSRLTVL.

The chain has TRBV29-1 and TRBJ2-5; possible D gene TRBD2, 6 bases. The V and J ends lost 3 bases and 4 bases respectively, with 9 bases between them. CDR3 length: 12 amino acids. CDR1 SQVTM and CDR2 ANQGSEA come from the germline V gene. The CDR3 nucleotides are TGCAGCGTTGAGAAGGGAGGAGAGACCCAGTACTTC. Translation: CSVEKGGETQYF. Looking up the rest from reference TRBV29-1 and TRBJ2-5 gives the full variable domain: SAVISQKPSRDICQRGTSLTIQCQVDSQVTMMFWYRQQPGQSLTLIATANQGSEATYESGFVIDKFPISRPNLTFSTLTVSNMSPEDSSIYLCSVEKGGETQYFGPGTRLLVL.

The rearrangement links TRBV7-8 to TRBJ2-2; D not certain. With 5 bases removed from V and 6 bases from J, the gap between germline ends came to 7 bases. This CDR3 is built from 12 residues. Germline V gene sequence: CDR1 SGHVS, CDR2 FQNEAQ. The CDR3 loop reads CASSPTPGELFF. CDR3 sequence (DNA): TGTGCCAGCAGCCCCACCCCCGGGGAGCTGTTTTTT.

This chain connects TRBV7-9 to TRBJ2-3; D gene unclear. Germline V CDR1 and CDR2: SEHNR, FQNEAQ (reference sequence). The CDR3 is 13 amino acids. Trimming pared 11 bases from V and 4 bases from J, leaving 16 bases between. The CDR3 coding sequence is TGTGCCGGAACCCGGGCCGAGTCAGATACGCAGTATTTT. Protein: CAGTRAESDTQYF.

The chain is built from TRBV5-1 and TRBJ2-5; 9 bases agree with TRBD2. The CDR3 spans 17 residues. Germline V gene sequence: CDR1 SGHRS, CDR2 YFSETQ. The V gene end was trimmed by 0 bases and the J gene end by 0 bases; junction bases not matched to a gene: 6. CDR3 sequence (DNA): TGCGCCAGCAGCTTGGAACCTAGCGGGGAATACCAAGAGACCCAGTACTTC. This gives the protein CASSLEPSGEYQETQYF.

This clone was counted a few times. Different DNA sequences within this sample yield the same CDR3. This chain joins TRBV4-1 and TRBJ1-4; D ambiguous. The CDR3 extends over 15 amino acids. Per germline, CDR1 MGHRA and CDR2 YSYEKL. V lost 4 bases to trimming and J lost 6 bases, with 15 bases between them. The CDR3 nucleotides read TGCGCCAGCAGCCTAACACCGGGCAACTATGAAAAACTGTTTTTT. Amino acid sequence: CASSLTPGNYEKLFF.

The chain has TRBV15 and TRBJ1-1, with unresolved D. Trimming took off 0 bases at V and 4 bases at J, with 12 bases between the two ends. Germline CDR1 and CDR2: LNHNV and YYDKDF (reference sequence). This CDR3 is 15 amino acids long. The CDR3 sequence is CATSRDYFGGTEAFF. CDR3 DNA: TGTGCCACCAGCAGAGATTATTTCGGCGGCACTGAAGCTTTCTTT.

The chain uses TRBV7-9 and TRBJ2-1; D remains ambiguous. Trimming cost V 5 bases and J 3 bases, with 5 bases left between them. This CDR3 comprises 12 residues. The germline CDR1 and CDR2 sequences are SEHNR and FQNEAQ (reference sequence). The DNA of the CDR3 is TGTGCCAGCAGCCCCGACTACAATGAGCAGTTCTTC. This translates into CASSPDYNEQFF.

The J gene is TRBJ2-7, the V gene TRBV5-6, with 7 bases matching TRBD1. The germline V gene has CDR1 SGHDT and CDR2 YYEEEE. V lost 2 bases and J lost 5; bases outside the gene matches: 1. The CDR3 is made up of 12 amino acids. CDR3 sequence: CASSLQGNEQYF. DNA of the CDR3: TGTGCCAGCAGCTTACAGGGGAACGAGCAGTACTTC. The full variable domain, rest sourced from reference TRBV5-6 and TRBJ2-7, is DAGVTQSPTHLIKTRGQQVTLRCSPKSGHDTVSWYQQALGQGPQFIFQYYEEEERQRGNFPDRFSGHQFPNYSSELNVNALLLGDSALYLCASSLQGNEQYFGPGTRLTVT.

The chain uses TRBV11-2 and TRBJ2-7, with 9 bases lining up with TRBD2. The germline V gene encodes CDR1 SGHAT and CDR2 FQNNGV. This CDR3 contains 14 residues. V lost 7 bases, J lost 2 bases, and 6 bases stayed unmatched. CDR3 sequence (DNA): TGTGCCAGCACCACCGGGACTAGCACCTACGAGCAGTACTTC. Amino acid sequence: CASTTGTSTYEQYF.

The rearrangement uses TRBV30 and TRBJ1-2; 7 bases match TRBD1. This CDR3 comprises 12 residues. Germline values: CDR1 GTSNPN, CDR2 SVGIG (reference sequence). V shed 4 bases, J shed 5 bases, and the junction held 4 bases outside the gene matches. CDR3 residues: CAWTGTAYGYTF. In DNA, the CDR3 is TGTGCCTGGACCGGGACAGCATATGGCTACACCTTC. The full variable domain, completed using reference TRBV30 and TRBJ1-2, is SQTIHQWPATLVQPVGSPLSLECTVEGTSNPNLYWYRQAAGRGLQLLFYSVGIGQISSEVPQNLSASRPQDRQFILSSKKLLLSDSGFYLCAWTGTAYGYTFGSGTRLTVV.

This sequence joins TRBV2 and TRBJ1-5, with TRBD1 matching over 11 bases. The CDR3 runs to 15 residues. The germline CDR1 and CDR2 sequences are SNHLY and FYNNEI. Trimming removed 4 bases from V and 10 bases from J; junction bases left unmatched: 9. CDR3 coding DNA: TGTGCCAGCAGTGCTCGGACAGGGGGCATGGATCCCCAGCATTTT. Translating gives CASSARTGGMDPQHF. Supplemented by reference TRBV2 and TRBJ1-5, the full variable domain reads EPEVTQTPSHQVTQMGQEVILRCVPISNHLYFYWYRQILGQKVEFLVSFYNNEISEKSEIFDDQFSVERPDGSNFTLKIRSTKLEDSAMYFCASSARTGGMDPQHFGDGTRLSIL.

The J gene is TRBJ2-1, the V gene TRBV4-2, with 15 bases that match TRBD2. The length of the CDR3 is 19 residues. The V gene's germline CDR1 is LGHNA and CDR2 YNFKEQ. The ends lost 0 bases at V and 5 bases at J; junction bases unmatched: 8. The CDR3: CASSQDRTSGRGTDNEQFF. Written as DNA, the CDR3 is TGTGCCAGCAGCCAAGATAGGACTAGCGGGAGGGGAACGGACAATGAGCAGTTCTTC.

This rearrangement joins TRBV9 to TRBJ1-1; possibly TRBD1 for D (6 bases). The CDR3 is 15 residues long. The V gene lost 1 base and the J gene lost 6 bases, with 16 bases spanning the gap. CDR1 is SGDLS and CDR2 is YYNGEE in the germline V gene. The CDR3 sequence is CASSVQGLSHSEAFF. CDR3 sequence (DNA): TGTGCCAGCAGCGTACAGGGGTTATCCCATTCTGAAGCTTTCTTT.

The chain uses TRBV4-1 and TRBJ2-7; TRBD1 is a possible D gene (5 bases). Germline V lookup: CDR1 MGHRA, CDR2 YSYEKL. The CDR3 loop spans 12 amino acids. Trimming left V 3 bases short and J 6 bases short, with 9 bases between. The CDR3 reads CASSQETGEQYF. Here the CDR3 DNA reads TGCGCCAGCAGCCAGGAAACAGGCGAGCAGTACTTC.

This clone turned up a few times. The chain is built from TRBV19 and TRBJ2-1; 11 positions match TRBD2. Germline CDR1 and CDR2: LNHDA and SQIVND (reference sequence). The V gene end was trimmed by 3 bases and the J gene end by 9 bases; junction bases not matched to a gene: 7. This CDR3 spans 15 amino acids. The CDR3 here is CASSIVVAGGSEQFF. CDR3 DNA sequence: TGTGCCAGTAGTATCGTTGTAGCGGGAGGGAGTGAGCAGTTCTTC.

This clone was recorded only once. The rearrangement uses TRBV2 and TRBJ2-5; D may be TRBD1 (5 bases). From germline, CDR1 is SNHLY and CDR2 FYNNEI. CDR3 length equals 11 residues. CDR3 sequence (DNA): TGTTCGACAGCCTCAAAAGAGACCCAGTACTTC. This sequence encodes CSTASKETQYF.

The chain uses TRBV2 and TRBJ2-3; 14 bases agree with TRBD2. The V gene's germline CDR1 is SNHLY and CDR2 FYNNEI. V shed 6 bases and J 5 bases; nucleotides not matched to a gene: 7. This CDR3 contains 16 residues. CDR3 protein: CASSALGLAGEDTQYF. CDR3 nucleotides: TGTGCCAGCAGCGCACTGGGACTAGCGGGAGAAGATACGCAGTATTTT.

The CDR3 sequence is CASSQGQFYEQYF. The CDR3, as DNA: TGTGCCAGCAGCCAAGGACAGTTCTACGAGCAGTACTTC. The genes are TRBV28 and TRBJ2-7; weak D call: TRBD1 (6 bases). Between the trimmed V and J ends, which lost 6 bases and 3 bases, there was a span of 12 bases. CDR1 MDHEN and CDR2 SYDVKM come from the germline V gene. The CDR3 is 13 residues long.

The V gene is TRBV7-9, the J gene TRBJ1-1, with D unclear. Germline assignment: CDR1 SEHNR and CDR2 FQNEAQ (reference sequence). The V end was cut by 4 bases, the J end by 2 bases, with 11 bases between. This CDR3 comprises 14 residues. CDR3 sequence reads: CASSYLPVNTEAFF. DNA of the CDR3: TGTGCCAGCAGCTACCTTCCAGTAAACACTGAAGCTTTCTTT.

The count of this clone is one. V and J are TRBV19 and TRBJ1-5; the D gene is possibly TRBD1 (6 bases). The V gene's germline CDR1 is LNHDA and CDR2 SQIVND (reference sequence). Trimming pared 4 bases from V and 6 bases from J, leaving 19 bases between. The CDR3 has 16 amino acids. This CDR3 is CASSTGRDTRGQPQHF. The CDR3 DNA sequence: TGTGCCAGTAGTACCGGCCGGGACACACGGGGTCAGCCCCAGCATTTT.

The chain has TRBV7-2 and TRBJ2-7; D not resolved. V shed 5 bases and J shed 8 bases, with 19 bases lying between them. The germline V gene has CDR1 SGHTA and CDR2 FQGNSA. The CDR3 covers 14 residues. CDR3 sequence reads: CASSQPRDTLQQYF. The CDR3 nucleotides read TGTGCCAGCAGCCAACCTAGAGATACCCTCCAGCAGTACTTC.

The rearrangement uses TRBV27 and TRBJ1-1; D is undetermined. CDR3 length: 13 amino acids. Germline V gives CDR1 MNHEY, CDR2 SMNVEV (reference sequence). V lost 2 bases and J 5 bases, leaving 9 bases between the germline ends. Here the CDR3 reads CASSLTGRTEAFF. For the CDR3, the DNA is TGTGCCAGCAGTTTAACTGGTAGGACTGAAGCTTTCTTT.

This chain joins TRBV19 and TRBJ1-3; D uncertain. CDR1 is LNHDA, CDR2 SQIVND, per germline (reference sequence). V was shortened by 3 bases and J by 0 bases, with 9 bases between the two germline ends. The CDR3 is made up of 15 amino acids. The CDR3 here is CASSIGRNSGNTIYF. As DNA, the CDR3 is TGTGCCAGTAGTATCGGGCGGAACTCTGGAAACACCATATATTTT. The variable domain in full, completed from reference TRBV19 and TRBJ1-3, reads DGGITQSPKYLFRKEGQNVTLSCEQNLNHDAMYWYRQDPGQGLRLIYYSQIVNDFQKGDIAEGYSVSREKKESFPLTVTSAQKNPTAFYLCASSIGRNSGNTIYFGEGSWLTVV.

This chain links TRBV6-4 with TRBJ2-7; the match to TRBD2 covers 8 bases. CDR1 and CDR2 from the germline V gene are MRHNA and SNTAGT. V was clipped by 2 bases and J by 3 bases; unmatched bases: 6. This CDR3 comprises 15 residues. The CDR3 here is CASSDQQSGSYEQYF. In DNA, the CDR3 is TGTGCCAGCAGTGACCAGCAAAGCGGGAGCTACGAGCAGTACTTC.